The subject of this entry is one T cell receptor beta chain. The germline V gene has CDR1 MGHDK and CDR2 SYGVNS. V was shortened by 4 bases and J by 6 bases, with 9 bases between the two germline ends. This CDR3 contains 12 residues. Both CD4+ and CD8+ T cells were separated by sorting PBMCs. This sample is drawn from a study of CD8+ T cells in alopecia areata. RNA, once extracted, was reverse transcribed into cDNA for use as the sequencing template. Repertoires were generated with immunoSEQ multiplex PCR, while TCRdb's copy carries only in-frame clones and drops some. The table lists around 150,000 clones, 50% to 60% of them singletons.

The source material was CD4+ T cells sorted from blood. The chain couples TRBV25-1 to TRBJ1-1; D uncertain. This clonotype was sampled from a human donor in good health. The CDR3 loop reads CASSVGGPEAFF. The CDR3 region has the DNA TGTGCCAGCAGTGTCGGAGGCCCTGAAGCTTTCTTT. Together with reference TRBV25-1 and TRBJ1-1, the CDR3 gives the full variable domain: EADIYQTPRYLVIGTGKKITLECSQTMGHDKMYWYQQDPGMELHLIHYSYGVNSTEKGDLSSESTVSRIRTEHFPLTLESARPSHTSQYLCASSVGGPEAFFGQGTRLTVV.